This passage covers 27 T cell receptor beta chains from one sample sequenced in a study of CD8+CD57+ T cells in acquired aplastic anemia (dated by TCRdb to the late 2010s). The run used an Illumina HiSeq 2000. Genomic DNA was used as template for profiling of TCR beta VDJ combinations and CDR3 sequences. TCRdb trimmed the raw reads at Q25, called clones with MiXCR and kept productive beta chains. Rows are unified per CDR3 protein, each entry keeping the most common DNA and genes. The sample contains a few hundred thousand distinct CDR3 sequences, approximately 56% of them found a single time. The ten largest clonotypes hold 8% of the sample. Material: sorted CD4+, CD8+, or CD8+CD57+ T cells (not recorded which) from PBMCs. These receptors all stem from a human donor with severe aplastic anemia or a healthy control (not recorded which).

The chain is built from TRBV19 and TRBJ1-1; D call uncertain. Trimming left V 2 bases short and J 2 bases short, with 6 bases between. CDR3 length: 13 residues. Germline V gene data show CDR1 as LNHDA and CDR2 as SQIVND (reference sequence). The CDR3 protein is CASSISLNTEAFF. The CDR3 DNA sequence: TGTGCCAGTAGTATAAGCTTAAACACTGAAGCTTTCTTT.

This clonotype was counted a few times. This may come from a read error, since a much larger clone is one base off. The gene calls are TRBV12-3 or TRBV12-4 and TRBJ2-4; 7 bases are a match to TRBD1. The junction had 5 bases not matched to a gene; V was cut back by 0 bases and J by 6 bases. The CDR3 contains 15 residues. The CDR3 reads CASSLATGAGNIQYF. CDR3 bases: TGTGCCAGCAGTTTAGCAACAGGGGCGGGAAACATTCAGTACTTC.

This clonotype was seen a handful of times. V and J are TRBV7-9 and TRBJ2-7; the D is unclear. Germline CDR1 SEHNR, CDR2 FQNEAQ (reference sequence). The CDR3 covers 13 residues. V lost 6 bases and J lost 2, with 11 bases in between. CDR3 DNA sequence: TGTGCCAGCAGTTCGGCCGTTACCTACGAGCAGTACTTC. Its protein product is CASSSAVTYEQYF.

This clonotype was observed a few times. The rearrangement joins TRBV5-1 to TRBJ2-7, with D hard to call. The CDR3 runs to 15 residues. Deletions cut 0 bases from V and 0 bases from J, with 10 bases between. Germline V gives CDR1 SGHRS, CDR2 YFSETQ. This CDR3 is CASSLVGTGSYEQYF. CDR3 DNA sequence: TGCGCCAGCAGCTTGGTAGGCACGGGCTCCTACGAGCAGTACTTC.

The genes are TRBV7-9 and TRBJ1-2; D is uncertain. V was pared by 6 bases and J by 3 bases, with 11 bases between. The CDR3 extends over 13 amino acids. Germline CDR1 SEHNR, CDR2 FQNEAQ (reference sequence). CDR3 DNA: TGTGCCAGCAGTGAAGCCCAAGACTATGGCTACACCTTC. It specifies CASSEAQDYGYTF.

This clonotype occurred a few times. V is TRBV7-9 and J is TRBJ1-6, with D possibly matching TRBD1 (5 bases). The length of the CDR3 is 14 residues. CDR1 and CDR2 from the germline V gene are SEHNR and FQNEAQ (reference sequence). V was clipped by 5 bases and J by 7 bases, with 12 bases between them. CDR3 sequence reads: CASSPRTINSPLHF. CDR3 nucleotide sequence: TGTGCCAGCAGCCCCCGGACAATCAATTCACCCCTCCACTTT. Full variable domain (missing parts from reference TRBV7-9 and TRBJ1-6): DTGVSQNPRHKITKRGQNVTFRCDPISEHNRLYWYRQTLGQGPEFLTYFQNEAQLEKSRLLSDRFSAERPKGSFSTLEIQRTEQGDSAMYLCASSPRTINSPLHFGNGTRLTVT.

The chain has TRBV7-9 and TRBJ1-1; 8 bases are a match to TRBD1. CDR3 size: 15 residues. Germline V gene data show CDR1 as SEHNR and CDR2 as FQNEAQ (reference sequence). The ends lost 3 bases at V and 4 bases at J; junction bases unmatched: 7. The CDR3 region has the DNA TGTGCCAGCAGCTTGGTGGACAGGGAGATCACTGAAGCTTTCTTT. Protein: CASSLVDREITEAFF.

The chain has TRBV9 and TRBJ1-5; 7 bases are shared with TRBD1. V lost 0 bases, J lost 3 bases, and 6 bases stayed unmatched. The CDR3 covers 16 residues. CDR1 is SGDLS and CDR2 is YYNGEE in the germline V gene. CDR3 in amino acids: CASSVEVGGINQPQHF. DNA of the CDR3: TGTGCCAGCAGCGTAGAGGTAGGGGGCATCAATCAGCCCCAGCATTTT. The full variable domain, completed using reference TRBV9 and TRBJ1-5, is DSGVTQTPKHLITATGQRVTLRCSPRSGDLSVYWYQQSLDQGLQFLIQYYNGEERAKGNILERFSAQQFPDLHSELNLSSLELGDSALYFCASSVEVGGINQPQHFGDGTRLSIL.

The V and J genes are TRBV20-1 and TRBJ1-1; TRBD1 matches at 8 bases. The V gene's germline CDR1 is DFQATT and CDR2 SNEGSKA (reference sequence). After removal of 6 bases from V and 3 bases from J, the junction contained 6 bases not matched to a gene. This CDR3 region has 13 residues. CDR3 nucleotide sequence: TGCAGTGCAAGGACAGGGCAACACACTGAAGCTTTCTTT. Encoded protein: CSARTGQHTEAFF.

Details on this clonotype: The junction differs from germline at one of its ends, possibly a read error. The V call is TRBV7-3, the J call TRBJ1-5; the D is unclear. The CDR3 consists of 13 residues. The V gene's germline CDR1 is SGHTA and CDR2 FQGTGA. CDR3 loop: CASRPYSNQHQHF. The CDR3 region has the DNA TGTGCCAGCAGACCTTATAGCAATCAGCACCAGCATTTT.

With respect to this clonotype: The junction differs from germline at one of its ends, possibly a read error. The chain combines TRBV30 with TRBJ2-1, with D perhaps TRBD1 or TRBD2 (6 bases each). The CDR3 has 14 residues. Germline V lookup: CDR1 GTSNPN, CDR2 SVGIG (reference sequence). The CDR3 DNA follows: TGTGCCTGGAGTTCGGGGGCCCCCTACAATGAGCAGGTCTTC. Protein product: CAWSSGAPYNEQVF.

About this clonotype itself: This may be a read error: a much more frequent sequence differs by one nucleotide. The chain has TRBV7-9 and TRBJ1-4; D is unresolved. CDR1 and CDR2 (germline): SEHNR, FQNEAQ (reference sequence). The CDR3 spans 15 residues. The CDR3 region has the DNA TGTGCCAGCGGCTTAGCGCTGGCAGGTGGTGAAAAACTGTTTTTT. Protein sequence: CASGLALAGGEKLFF.

Concerning this clonotype itself: A junction end diverges from the germline sequence, so it may reflect a read error. The chain recombines TRBV12-3 or TRBV12-4 with TRBJ2-1; D call uncertain. This CDR3 has 13 residues. The DNA for the CDR3 is TGTGCCGGCAGGACCAGCTCCTACAATGAGCAGTTCTTC. The encoded protein is CAGRTSSYNEQFF.

This clonotype has a count of ten or more. J is TRBJ2-7 and V is TRBV20-1; TRBD2 matches at 8 bases. CDR1 is DFQATT and CDR2 is SNEGSKA in the germline V gene (reference sequence). The CDR3 covers 15 residues. The V gene end was trimmed by 0 bases and the J gene end by 3 bases; junction bases not matched to a gene: 7. CDR3 sequence reads: CSARDSRGGLYEQYF. The DNA for the CDR3 is TGCAGTGCTAGAGATAGCCGGGGGGGCCTCTACGAGCAGTACTTC.

The CDR3 sequence: CATSDQTQGYGYTF. The CDR3 region has the DNA TGTGCCACCAGTGATCAGACACAGGGGTATGGCTACACCTTC. The rearrangement joins TRBV24-1 to TRBJ1-2; 7 bases are shared with TRBD1. V lost 3 bases, J lost 5 bases, and 5 bases stayed unmatched. The V gene's germline CDR1 is KGHDR and CDR2 SFDVKD. This CDR3 region has 14 residues.

The V call is TRBV20-1, the J call TRBJ2-1; TRBD2 might be the D (6 bases). V was clipped by 2 bases and J by 0 bases, with 20 bases between them. The CDR3 runs to 18 residues. Germline CDR1 and CDR2: DFQATT and SNEGSKA (reference sequence). Written as DNA, the CDR3 is TGCAGTGCTAGATCACAAAAGGGCGGGGTAAGCTCCTACAATGAGCAGTTCTTC. This translates into CSARSQKGGVSSYNEQFF.

The chain is built from TRBV20-1 and TRBJ1-2; the D gene is possibly TRBD1 (5 bases). The V end was cut by 3 bases, the J end by 2 bases, with 10 bases between. The CDR3 spans 13 residues. Per germline, CDR1 DFQATT and CDR2 SNEGSKA (reference sequence). The CDR3 DNA reads TGCAGTGCTAGGGCGCCAGGGAACTATGGCTACACCTTC. This codes for CSARAPGNYGYTF.

The chain has TRBV29-1 and TRBJ1-2, with 9 bases identical to TRBD1. From germline, CDR1 is SQVTM and CDR2 ANQGSEA. This CDR3 has 13 residues. V lost 4 bases, J lost 7 bases, and 7 bases stayed unmatched. Written as DNA, the CDR3 is TGCAGCGTTGTTAGGGGGACAGGGTTTGGCTACACCTTC. Translation gives CSVVRGTGFGYTF.

The CDR3 loop is CSATDRANYGYTF. The CDR3 nucleotides read TGCAGTGCGACGGACAGAGCTAACTATGGCTACACCTTC. This chain joins TRBV20-1 and TRBJ1-2; maybe TRBD1 (6 bases). In germline, CDR1 is DFQATT, CDR2 SNEGSKA (reference sequence). V shed 6 bases and J shed 0 bases, with 11 bases lying between them. CDR3 length: 13 amino acids.

The genes are TRBV7-2 and TRBJ1-1, with 7 bases fitting TRBD1. CDR1 is SGHTA, CDR2 FQGNSA, per germline. V lost 3 bases, J lost 4 bases, and 8 bases stayed unmatched. The CDR3 length is 15 residues. The chain's CDR3 is CASSFHSGGVTEAFF. In DNA, the CDR3 is TGTGCCAGCAGCTTTCATTCAGGGGGGGTCACTGAAGCTTTCTTT.

This clonotype was detected only once. The chain uses TRBV25-1 and TRBJ1-6, with D tentatively TRBD1 (5 bases). The CDR3 is made up of 14 amino acids. The ends were cut back, 3 bases at V and 6 bases at J, with 9 bases in the middle. Germline V gene data show CDR1 as MGHDK and CDR2 as SYGVNS. The CDR3 loop is CASSDRDGNSPLHF. CDR3 sequence (DNA): TGTGCCAGCAGTGACAGGGACGGTAATTCACCCCTCCACTTT.

This clonotype was observed a handful of times. A clone one base away is much larger, so this may be a read error. This chain connects TRBV30 to TRBJ2-7, with a weak D call TRBD2 (6 bases). The CDR3 is 13 amino acids. Germline CDR1 reads GTSNPN; CDR2 reads SVGIG (reference sequence). The CDR3 reads CAWSVGGIYGQYF. For the CDR3, the DNA is TGTGCCTGGAGTGTCGGCGGGATCTACGGGCAGTACTTC.

The J gene is TRBJ1-4, the V gene TRBV7-9; 9 bases are shared with TRBD1. Unmatched junction bases numbered 5, after V lost 8 bases and J lost 7 bases. The CDR3 consists of 13 residues. CDR1 SEHNR and CDR2 FQNEAQ come from the germline V gene (reference sequence). DNA for the CDR3: TGTGCCAGCTCGGGACAGGGTGGTGAAAAACTGTTTTTT. Its protein is CASSGQGGEKLFF. The full variable domain, in which reference TRBV7-9 and TRBJ1-4 provide the parts outside the CDR3, is DTGVSQNPRHKITKRGQNVTFRCDPISEHNRLYWYRQTLGQGPEFLTYFQNEAQLEKSRLLSDRFSAERPKGSFSTLEIQRTEQGDSAMYLCASSGQGGEKLFFGSGTQLSVL.

The rearrangement joins TRBV29-1 to TRBJ1-2; TRBD1 agrees at 9 bases. This CDR3 comprises 11 residues. After removal of 4 bases from V and 8 bases from J, the junction contained 2 bases not matched to a gene. CDR1 and CDR2 from the germline V gene are SQVTM and ANQGSEA. The CDR3 spells CSVGTGVGYTF. The CDR3 region has the DNA TGCAGCGTTGGGACAGGGGTCGGCTACACCTTC. Full variable domain (outside the CDR3, taken from reference TRBV29-1 and TRBJ1-2): SAVISQKPSRDICQRGTSLTIQCQVDSQVTMMFWYRQQPGQSLTLIATANQGSEATYESGFVIDKFPISRPNLTFSTLTVSNMSPEDSSIYLCSVGTGVGYTFGSGTRLTVV.

This clonotype was detected only a few times. V usage is TRBV11-3 and J usage is TRBJ2-1, with 9 nucleotides matching TRBD2. Trimming removed 5 bases from V and 3 bases from J; junction bases left unmatched: 8. The CDR3 consists of 16 residues. Germline CDR1 is SGHNT and CDR2 is YENEEA. CDR3 residues: CASSVSGTSYYNEQFF. In nucleotides, the CDR3 is TGTGCCAGCAGCGTCTCCGGGACTAGCTACTACAATGAGCAGTTCTTC.

This clonotype was seen repeatedly, ten times or more. The rearrangement joins TRBV5-1 to TRBJ2-3, with D unresolved. CDR3 length: 13 amino acids. V dropped 4 bases and J dropped 0 bases, with 6 bases sitting between them. Germline V CDR1 and CDR2: SGHRS, YFSETQ. The CDR3 spells CASSITSTDTQYF. In nucleotides, the CDR3 is TGCGCCAGCAGCATAACTAGCACAGATACGCAGTATTTT.

V usage is TRBV10-3 and J usage is TRBJ2-7, with 10 bases aligning to TRBD2. The V segment lost 6 bases and the J segment 0 bases; nucleotides outside the gene matches: 5. This CDR3 is 15 amino acids long. CDR1 is ENHRY and CDR2 is SYGVKD in the germline V gene. CDR3 protein: CAISLAGASSYEQYF. The CDR3 bases are TGTGCCATCAGCCTAGCGGGGGCTAGCTCCTACGAGCAGTACTTC.